Listed below are T cell receptor beta chains from one sample, sequenced in a study of cytomegalovirus exposure and HLA in healthy donors. TCRdb's table, derived via immunoSEQ multiplex PCR, lists solely in-frame clones and lacks some. The data hold about 130,000 clones, with under 90% observed a single time. The sequencing input was PBMCs. Receptors originate from a man aged 30-40 years in good health and CMV-seronegative. CDR3s include the opening cysteine and the closing phenylalanine or tryptophan. Fields, in order: D gene, clone size, J gene, V gene, CDR3 DNA, CDR3 protein. D genes are given only for firm matches. Some rows have no size entry. The others give once, few or many, or a class for an expanded clone.

TRBD1,once,TRBJ2-7,TRBV29-1,TGCAGCGTCCGGGACAGTCGCGAGCAGTACTTC,CSVRDSREQYF
TRBD2,NA,TRBJ2-7,TRBV4-1,TGCGCCAGCAGCCAAGAGGGAGGGTGGGACGAGCAGTACTTC,CASSQEGGWDEQYF
TRBD1,NA,TRBJ2-1,TRBV6-5,TGTGCCAGCAGTTACTCGGGACAGCCCAATGAGCAGTTCTTC,CASSYSGQPNEQFF
NA,NA,TRBJ1-2,TRBV18,TGTGCCAGCTCACCACGGCAAAACTATGGCTACACCTTC,CASSPRQNYGYTF
NA,NA,TRBJ1-2,TRBV14,TGTGCCAGCAGCCGGCCGGGGGGATTGGTTGGCTACACCTTC,CASSRPGGLVGYTF
TRBD1,few,TRBJ2-5,TRBV5-1,TGCGCCAGTAATGACGGGACAGGGCCCCAGACCCAGTACTTC,CASNDGTGPQTQYF
NA,NA,TRBJ1-6,TRBV6-5,TGTGCCAGCAGTTACGATAGGGAGCCCTATAATTCACCCCTCCACTTT,CASSYDREPYNSPLHF
NA,NA,TRBJ1-4,TRBV13,TGTGCCAGCAGCTTAGGGGAGGGCGGCGAAAAACTGTTTTTT,CASSLGEGGEKLFF
NA,NA,TRBJ2-1,TRBV7-8,TGTGCCAGCAAAAGGAGGGAGTACAATGAGCAGTTCTTC,CASKRREYNEQFF
TRBD2,NA,TRBJ2-3,TRBV2,TGTGCCAGCACCCTCGGGGGGAGCACAGATACGCAGTATTTT,CASTLGGSTDTQYF
NA,few,TRBJ2-7,TRBV18,TGTGCCAGCTCTACGGGACTCGCTTTCGAGCAGTACTTC,CASSTGLAFEQYF
NA,NA,TRBJ1-2,TRBV19,TGTGCCAGTAGTGAAGCAGGGTCGGATGGCTACACCTTC,CASSEAGSDGYTF
NA,once,TRBJ2-2,TRBV27,TGTGCCAGCAGTTCTCTCCTGAACACCGGGGAGCTGTTTTTT,CASSSLLNTGELFF
TRBD1,NA,TRBJ1-1,TRBV7-9,TGTGCCAGCAGCTTCCCCGGACAGGGGAACACTGAAGCTTTCTTT,CASSFPGQGNTEAFF
NA,once,TRBJ1-2,TRBV7-9,TGTGCCAGCACAGGGAATGGCTACACCTTC,CASTGNGYTF
NA,NA,TRBJ1-1,TRBV4-1,TGCGCCAGCAGCCCTACGCAAGGGAGCTCCCACGAAGCTTTCTTT,CASSPTQGSSHEAFF
TRBD1,NA,TRBJ2-7,TRBV10-3,TGTGCCATCAAAAAGGGGGCAGGCTACGAGCAGTACTTC,CAIKKGAGYEQYF
TRBD1,NA,TRBJ1-4,TRBV27,TGTGCCAGCAGTCCCCGGGACAGGGGGCATGAAAAACTGTTTTTT,CASSPRDRGHEKLFF
NA,NA,TRBJ1-1,TRBV7-7,TGTGCCAGCAGCGCCGGGGAGGGCACTGAAGCTTTCTTT,CASSAGEGTEAFF
NA,NA,TRBJ1-5,TRBV27,TGTGCCAGCAGTTTATTGGGAGGGGGTAATCAGCCCCAGCATTTT,CASSLLGGGNQPQHF
NA,once,TRBJ1-5,TRBV9,TGTGCCAGCAGCGTAGAGAGAAGGGTCAGGGGTGATCAGCCCCAGCATTTT,CASSVERRVRGDQPQHF
NA,NA,TRBJ2-6,TRBV18,TGTGCCAGCTCACCACTCGTAAAGCAGGGATCCTCCTCTGGGGCCAACGTCCTGACTTTC,CASSPLVKQGSSSGANVLTF
TRBD1,NA,TRBJ2-2,TRBV4-3,TGCGCCAGCAGCCATCGACAGGGCTACGAGCTGTTTTTT,CASSHRQGYELFF
TRBD2,NA,TRBJ2-3,TRBV11-1,TGTGCCAGCAGCTCTACTAGCGGCGAGGGGACAGATACGCAGTATTTT,CASSSTSGEGTDTQYF
TRBD1,NA,TRBJ1-5,TRBV27,TGTGCCAGCAGTCTTGAAGGGACAGGGCATCGGCCCCAGCATTTT,CASSLEGTGHRPQHF
NA,NA,TRBJ2-7,TRBV6-7,NA,CASSSSTVTSSYEQYF
NA,NA,TRBJ1-1,TRBV7-8,TGTGCCAGCAGCCCGATGGAGGTGAACACTGAAGCTTTCTTT,CASSPMEVNTEAFF
TRBD2,few,TRBJ2-3,TRBV6-4,TGTGCCAGCAGTGAGCGGGGGGGCACAGATACGCAGTATTTT,CASSERGGTDTQYF
NA,NA,TRBJ2-2,TRBV9,TGTGCCAGCAGCGTACTAGGGAACACCGGGGAGCTGTTTTTT,CASSVLGNTGELFF
NA,NA,TRBJ2-7,TRBV28,TGTGCCAGCAGTTTAGTCGGGTACTCCTACGAGCAGTACTTC,CASSLVGYSYEQYF
NA,once,TRBJ1-5,TRBV13,TGTGCCAGCAGCCGTAGGAACAGGGTCCCCAATCAGCCCCAGCATTTT,CASSRRNRVPNQPQHF
TRBD1,NA,TRBJ2-2,TRBV25-1,TGTGCCAGTAAACTCGGGACAGGGGGCTTCACCGGGGAGCTGTTTTTT,CASKLGTGGFTGELFF
TRBD1,once,TRBJ1-1,TRBV10-3,TGTGCCATCAGTTCTTTCCCAGGGACAGGTACAGCTGAAGCTTTCTTT,CAISSFPGTGTAEAFF